This TCR beta chain was identified in a study of blood T cell repertoires in COVID-19. Study summary: The United States, Italy and Spain supplied acute and convalescent COVID-19 samples. The analysed material was cDNA or gDNA that came from T cells, B-cell-depleted T cells, or PBMCs.

Generated by immunoSEQ multiplex PCR, the TCRdb table keeps only in-frame clones and is missing some. The sample has 150,000 to 200,000 clones, around four fifths seen once. The germline V gene encodes CDR1 LGHDT and CDR2 YNNKEL (reference sequence). V lost 1 base, J lost 4 bases, and 11 bases lay in between. The CDR3 is made up of 16 amino acids. The sequenced sample was peripheral blood. The chain couples TRBV3-1 (or the pseudogene TRBV3-2) to TRBJ1-6; D is unclear. The source of this sequence is a human donor in a cohort sampled during active COVID-19. This CDR3 reads CASSQVWGEYNSPLHF. DNA of the CDR3: TGTGCCAGCAGCCAAGTTTGGGGAGAGTATAATTCACCCCTCCACTTT.